A single sample is the source of the 24 T cell receptor beta chains below, sequenced in a study of T cell responses to AZD1222 COVID-19 vaccine. Sequencing was performed with immunoSEQ multiplex PCR; in TCRdb, only in-frame clones are kept and a portion is missing. The sample has under 50,000 clones, roughly 85% seen once. The specimen comprised peripheral blood, sampled 28 days after the second dose of the MenACWY control vaccine. Receptors were obtained from an adult who received the MenACWY meningococcal vaccine as a control.

The J gene is TRBJ2-7, the V gene TRBV7-9; D unresolved. The CDR3 is 13 amino acids. Germline lookup yields CDR1 SEHNR and CDR2 FQNEAQ (reference sequence). Between the trimmed V and J ends, which lost 0 bases and 1 base, there was a span of 4 bases. The DNA for the CDR3 is TGTGCCAGCAGCTTAGCGGGATCCTACGAGCAGTACTTC. Amino acids: CASSLAGSYEQYF.

The J gene is TRBJ2-5, the V gene TRBV7-9; TRBD2 matches 7 bases. Losses at the gene ends were 5 bases for V and 4 bases for J; bases not matched to a gene: 7. Looked up from germline, CDR1 is SEHNR and CDR2 is FQNEAQ (reference sequence). The CDR3 spans 14 residues. For the CDR3, the DNA is TGTGCCAGCAGCACCCGTACTAGCGTAGAGACCCAGTACTTC. Translation: CASSTRTSVETQYF.

J is TRBJ2-2 and V is TRBV11-1; TRBD1 matches 7 bases. The CDR3 has 14 residues. The trim removed 5 bases at V and 4 bases at J, leaving 4 bases unmatched. From germline, CDR1 is SGHAT and CDR2 FQDESV (reference sequence). The CDR3 loop reads CASSPGQLTGELFF. The CDR3 coding sequence is TGTGCCAGCAGCCCGGGACAGCTCACCGGGGAGCTGTTTTTT.

About this clone: The junction departs from the called germline gene at one end, perhaps through a read error. CDR3 DNA sequence: TGTGCCCGCCGCCCCGGCCCCGCCGGGAGGGCCGACTTGGGGGGTAACTTC. This codes for CARRPGPAGRADLGGNF. The chain employs TRBV5-6 and TRBJ2-7; TRBD2 aligns across 8 bases. The CDR3 has 17 amino acids. CDR1 SGHDT and CDR2 YYEEEE come from the germline V gene.

The chain combines TRBV9 with TRBJ1-2, with D hard to call. This CDR3 has 15 amino acids. The V gene lost 4 bases and the J gene lost 6 bases, with 19 bases spanning the gap. Germline values: CDR1 SGDLS, CDR2 YYNGEE. The CDR3 nucleotides are TGTGCCAGCAGCTCCCCTGGTAGCTCTTCGGATGGCTACACCTTC. This gives the protein CASSSPGSSSDGYTF.

This chain joins TRBV30 and TRBJ2-1; D not certain. The V end lost 1 base, the J end lost 0 bases, and 7 bases lay between the germline ends. CDR3 length: 14 residues. Germline values: CDR1 GTSNPN, CDR2 SVGIG (reference sequence). The DNA for the CDR3 is TGTGCCTGGAGTGGTCCTACCTCCTACAATGAGCAGTTCTTC. This gives the protein CAWSGPTSYNEQFF.

This clone showed up just once. V gene TRBV19 combines with J gene TRBJ1-2; D ambiguous. Between the trimmed V and J ends, which lost 3 bases and 2 bases, there was a span of 10 bases. This CDR3 region has 14 residues. The germline V gene has CDR1 LNHDA and CDR2 SQIVND (reference sequence). CDR3 nucleotide sequence: TGTGCCAGTAGTATGGGTTCGGGGAACTATGGCTACACCTTC. Translating gives CASSMGSGNYGYTF.

The V gene is TRBV2, the J gene TRBJ1-6; 7 bases map to TRBD1. CDR1 and CDR2 from the germline V gene are SNHLY and FYNNEI. The CDR3 is 13 amino acids. V trimming: 11 bases; J trimming: 9 bases; junction bases outside the gene matches: 10. The DNA of the CDR3 is TGTGCCGCTCGCCCGGGACAGAGTTCACCCCTCCACTTT. Encoded protein: CAARPGQSSPLHF.

The rearrangement links TRBV6-5 to TRBJ2-5; D unresolved. V lost 10 bases and J lost 4, with 7 bases in between. This CDR3 region has 10 residues. CDR1 and CDR2 (germline): MNHEY, SVGAGI. This chain's CDR3 is CATGRETQYF. CDR3 sequence (DNA): TGTGCCACAGGCAGAGAGACCCAGTACTTC.

The rearrangement joins TRBV6-5 to TRBJ2-2; weak D call: TRBD1 (5 bases). The germline V gene encodes CDR1 MNHEY and CDR2 SVGAGI. CDR3 size: 15 residues. Trimming cost V 7 bases and J 1 base, with 13 bases left between them. The CDR3 sequence is CASTRQGMNTGELFF. CDR3 bases: TGTGCCAGCACCCGGCAGGGAATGAACACCGGGGAGCTGTTTTTT.

This chain uses TRBV19 with TRBJ2-7, with 11 bases aligning to TRBD1. Germline V CDR1 and CDR2: LNHDA, SQIVND (reference sequence). There are 15 residues in the CDR3. After removal of 3 bases from V and 3 bases from J, the junction contained 4 bases not matched to a gene. In DNA, the CDR3 is TGTGCCAGTAGTATCGGGGACAGGGGGAGCTACGAGCAGTACTTC. It codes for CASSIGDRGSYEQYF.

The rearrangement uses TRBV5-6 and TRBJ2-1; D remains ambiguous. Germline-derived CDR1 and CDR2 are SGHDT and YYEEEE. The CDR3 contains 13 residues. The ends were cut back, 6 bases at V and 7 bases at J, with 14 bases in the middle. This CDR3 reads CASTLVGANEQFF. DNA for the CDR3: TGTGCCAGCACCCTGGTCGGTGCGAATGAGCAGTTCTTC.

The rearrangement uses TRBV3-1 (or the pseudogene TRBV3-2) and TRBJ1-2; TRBD1 agrees at 8 bases. V shed 1 base, J shed 8 bases, and the junction held 6 bases outside the gene matches. Germline-derived CDR1 and CDR2 are LGHDT and YNNKEL (reference sequence). This CDR3 has 14 amino acids. The CDR3 loop is CASSQVPGGGGYTF. For the CDR3, the DNA is TGTGCCAGCAGCCAAGTCCCAGGGGGCGGAGGCTACACCTTC.

The chain carries TRBV27 and TRBJ1-5; tentatively, D is TRBD1 (6 bases). CDR3 length: 16 amino acids. CDR1 is MNHEY, CDR2 SMNVEV, per germline (reference sequence). V was cut by 5 bases and J by 3 bases, with 17 bases left in between. CDR3 in DNA: TGTGCCAGCAGTGCACAGGGTATCCCAAACAATCAGCCCCAGCATTTT. This sequence encodes CASSAQGIPNNQPQHF.

The V and J genes are TRBV2 and TRBJ1-4; D is possibly TRBD1 (5 bases). Germline CDR1 reads SNHLY; CDR2 reads FYNNEI. V was trimmed by 8 bases and J by 7 bases, leaving 20 bases between them. CDR3 size: 15 residues. The CDR3 spells CASSTVQGSREKLFF. The CDR3 DNA reads as TGTGCCAGCTCTACTGTTCAGGGATCTCGTGAAAAACTGTTTTTT.

The gene calls are TRBV6-1 and TRBJ1-1; D is uncertain. Per germline, CDR1 MNHNS and CDR2 SASEGT. Between the trimmed V and J ends, which lost 2 bases and 1 base, there was a span of 14 bases. The CDR3 sequence is 16 residues long. CDR3 loop: CASSEIPVRENTEAFF. CDR3 coding DNA: TGTGCCAGCAGTGAAATACCGGTTCGGGAGAACACTGAAGCTTTCTTT.

This clone was observed a handful of times. V usage is TRBV5-1 and J usage is TRBJ2-2, with 7 bases that match TRBD2. Trimming removed 1 base from V and 0 bases from J; junction bases left unmatched: 3. CDR3 length: 16 residues. Germline lookup yields CDR1 SGHRS and CDR2 YFSETQ. The CDR3 here is CASSLPSGANTGELFF. The CDR3 nucleotides read TGCGCCAGCAGCTTGCCGAGCGGGGCGAACACCGGGGAGCTGTTTTTT.

This chain uses TRBV7-2 with TRBJ1-1; unclear D gene. Trimming took off 1 base at V and 0 bases at J, with 6 bases between the two ends. Germline values: CDR1 SGHTA, CDR2 FQGNSA. The CDR3 loop spans 14 amino acids. The CDR3 sequence is CASSLDALNTEAFF. In DNA, the CDR3 is TGTGCCAGCAGCTTAGATGCCTTGAACACTGAAGCTTTCTTT.

The chain employs TRBV5-1 and TRBJ2-7; 8 nucleotides line up with TRBD2. J was trimmed by 0 bases and V by 7 bases; bases with no gene match: 9. Germline V gives CDR1 SGHRS, CDR2 YFSETQ. The CDR3 totals 15 residues. CDR3 residues: CASRRLAGFSYEQYF. CDR3 sequence (DNA): TGCGCCAGCCGGCGGCTAGCGGGCTTCTCCTACGAGCAGTACTTC.

This chain uses TRBV29-1 with TRBJ2-3; 11 nucleotides line up with TRBD1. CDR3 length: 14 residues. The V gene's germline CDR1 is SQVTM and CDR2 ANQGSEA. The trim removed 8 bases at V and 5 bases at J, leaving 9 bases unmatched. CDR3 bases: TGCAGCCCCGGTGGGACAGGGGGAAAAGATACGCAGTATTTT. It specifies CSPGGTGGKDTQYF.

This chain uses TRBV7-2 with TRBJ1-2, with 7 bases fitting TRBD1. This CDR3 has 14 residues. With V trimmed by 2 bases and J by 3 bases, 3 bases remained unmatched. Germline CDR1 and CDR2: SGHTA and FQGNSA. In DNA, the CDR3 is TGTGCCAGCAGCTTACGGCAGGGGGACTATGGCTACACCTTC. Protein: CASSLRQGDYGYTF.

The chain links TRBV7-2 to TRBJ2-5; 7 bases agree with TRBD2. The junction had 5 bases not matched to a gene; V was cut back by 1 base and J by 3 bases. Looked up from germline, CDR1 is SGHTA and CDR2 is FQGNSA. The CDR3 has 15 amino acids. The DNA for the CDR3 is TGTGCCAGCAGCTTAGGGGCGGGGGAAAAAGAGACCCAGTACTTC. Its translation: CASSLGAGEKETQYF.

This chain links TRBV7-2 with TRBJ2-2; 10 bases match TRBD2. Trimming cost V 2 bases and J 5 bases; bases outside gene matches: 8. The CDR3 has 17 residues. Germline V gene sequence: CDR1 SGHTA, CDR2 FQGNSA. The CDR3 here is CASSLIRLAGVTGELFF. For the CDR3, the DNA is TGTGCCAGCAGCTTAATCCGACTAGCGGGTGTAACCGGGGAGCTGTTTTTT.

This clone was detected once. The chain couples TRBV29-1 to TRBJ2-5; TRBD1 or TRBD2 may be the D gene (5 bases each). The CDR3 extends over 13 amino acids. Trimming removed 7 bases at V and 7 bases at J, with 19 bases between. Germline V gene sequence: CDR1 SQVTM, CDR2 ANQGSEA. CDR3: CSGDGVPSGTQYF. In DNA form, the CDR3 reads TGCAGCGGGGACGGAGTACCTTCTGGGACCCAGTACTTC.